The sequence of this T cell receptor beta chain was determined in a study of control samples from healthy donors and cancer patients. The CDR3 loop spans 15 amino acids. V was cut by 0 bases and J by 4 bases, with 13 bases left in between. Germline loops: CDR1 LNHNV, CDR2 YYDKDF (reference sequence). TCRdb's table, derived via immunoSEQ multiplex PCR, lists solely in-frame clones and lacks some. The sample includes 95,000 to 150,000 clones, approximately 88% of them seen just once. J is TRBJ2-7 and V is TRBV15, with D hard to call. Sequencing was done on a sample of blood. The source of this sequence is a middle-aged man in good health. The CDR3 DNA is TGTGCCACCAGCAGAGAAGGCAGTCGGAAATACGAGCAGTACTTC. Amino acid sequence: CATSREGSRKYEQYF.